Below, 18 T cell receptor beta chains from the same sample are listed, as sequenced in a study of identical twins. TCRdb itself ran the 5' RACE reads through MiXCR, one entry per CDR3 protein. The data contain under 300,000 distinct CDR3 sequences, around 8.3% of them singletons. This sample also belongs to another study, concerning yellow fever vaccine responses in identical twins.

Sequenced sample: CD8+ T cells sorted from blood. These TCRs come from a woman aged 18-29 years in good health.

The rearrangement uses TRBV20-1 and TRBJ2-7, with TRBD2 identical over 9 bases. Trimming at V came to 2 bases and at J to 5 bases, leaving 7 bases not matched to a gene. Germline assignment: CDR1 DFQATT and CDR2 SNEGSKA (reference sequence). The CDR3 extends over 14 amino acids. The CDR3 DNA sequence: TGCAGTGCTAGACCAAGACTAGCGGCAAACGAGCAGTACTTC. This sequence encodes CSARPRLAANEQYF.

This clonotype was counted a few times. The chain employs TRBV7-6 and TRBJ2-7, with a weak D call TRBD1 (6 bases). The CDR3 runs 15 residues. Trimming cost V 7 bases and J 3 bases, with 19 bases left between them. The germline CDR1 and CDR2 sequences are SGHVS and FNYEAQ. This CDR3 is CASTQYTGQGYEQYF. CDR3 coding DNA: TGTGCCAGCACCCAATATACGGGACAAGGCTACGAGCAGTACTTC.

This clonotype was recorded at least ten times. The rearrangement joins TRBV7-2 to TRBJ2-7, with D perhaps TRBD2 (6 bases). The germline V and J ends were trimmed by 10 bases and 3 bases, with 19 bases remaining between them. Germline V lookup: CDR1 SGHTA, CDR2 FQGNSA. CDR3 length: 14 amino acids. The CDR3 reads CATSDPGEDYEQYF. CDR3 coding DNA: TGTGCCACCAGTGACCCGGGGGAGGACTACGAGCAGTACTTC.

This clonotype has at least ten counts. This rearrangement joins TRBV14 to TRBJ2-3, with 9 positions matching TRBD1. The CDR3 is 17 amino acids. The germline V gene has CDR1 SGHDN and CDR2 FVKESK. With 0 bases clipped from V and 4 bases from J, the junction kept 8 bases outside the gene matches. The CDR3 loop is CASSQDRDRVFSDTQYF. The CDR3 nucleotides read TGTGCCAGCAGCCAAGATCGGGACAGGGTTTTTTCAGATACGCAGTATTTT.

This clonotype has at least ten counts. This chain joins TRBV27 and TRBJ2-7; possible D gene TRBD1, 8 bases. V lost 6 bases to trimming and J lost 0 bases, with 18 bases between them. The V gene's germline CDR1 is MNHEY and CDR2 SMNVEV (reference sequence). The CDR3 length is 16 residues. The CDR3 loop reads CASSLTGGVHSYEQYF. CDR3 nucleotide sequence: TGTGCCAGCAGCCTCACAGGGGGGGTACACTCCTACGAGCAGTACTTC.

The chain couples TRBV2 to TRBJ2-1; TRBD2 agrees at 9 bases. The V and J ends lost 7 bases and 8 bases, in that order; junction bases with no gene match: 15. Germline V gene sequence: CDR1 SNHLY, CDR2 FYNNEI. The CDR3 totals 16 residues. For the CDR3, the DNA is TGTGCCAGCACGGGAGGGGCTAGCGGGAAGAGGTATGAGCAGTTCTTC. Translated, it gives CASTGGASGKRYEQFF.

In this sample, this clonotype turned up a few times. This chain links TRBV27 with TRBJ2-7, with 7 bases that match TRBD1. CDR1 and CDR2 (germline): MNHEY, SMNVEV (reference sequence). The CDR3 contains 13 residues. Trimming took 6 bases from V and 3 from J; bases not matched to a gene: 5. The CDR3 region is CASRTTGSYEQYF. In DNA form, the CDR3 reads TGTGCCAGCAGAACGACAGGGAGCTACGAGCAGTACTTC.

The V gene is TRBV9, the J gene TRBJ2-3; D call uncertain. The V end lost 4 bases, the J end lost 5 bases, and 14 bases lay between the germline ends. Germline V gives CDR1 SGDLS, CDR2 YYNGEE. The CDR3 is made up of 14 amino acids. The CDR3 region is CASSSLGSQDTQYF. The CDR3 DNA is TGTGCCAGCAGCTCCCTCGGGTCACAAGATACGCAGTATTTT.

This clonotype was picked up many times. The J gene is TRBJ1-1, the V gene TRBV29-1; D gene unclear. Trimming stripped 7 bases from V and 5 bases from J, with 5 bases between. Germline V gene lookup returns CDR1 SQVTM and CDR2 ANQGSEA. This CDR3 is built from 9 residues. This chain's CDR3 is CSAGTEAFF. As DNA, the CDR3 is TGCAGCGCCGGGACTGAAGCTTTCTTT.

This clonotype was detected a few times. The V and J genes are TRBV7-9 and TRBJ2-2; D perhaps matches TRBD2 (6 bases). This CDR3 spans 15 amino acids. Trimming took off 3 bases at V and 7 bases at J, with 15 bases between the two ends. Germline CDR1 reads SEHNR; CDR2 reads FQNEAQ (reference sequence). The CDR3 spells CASSFFAGSGGELFF. The CDR3 bases are TGTGCCAGCAGCTTCTTTGCCGGGAGCGGCGGGGAGCTGTTTTTT. The variable domain in full, with the rest retrieved from reference TRBV7-9 and TRBJ2-2, is DTGVSQNPRHKITKRGQNVTFRCDPISEHNRLYWYRQTLGQGPEFLTYFQNEAQLEKSRLLSDRFSAERPKGSFSTLEIQRTEQGDSAMYLCASSFFAGSGGELFFGEGSRLTVL.

This clonotype was counted ten times or more. This chain connects TRBV5-1 to TRBJ1-1, with D hard to call. Germline CDR1 reads SGHRS; CDR2 reads YFSETQ. The V end lost 2 bases, the J end lost 4 bases, and 6 bases lay between the germline ends. The CDR3 has 12 amino acids. CDR3 coding DNA: TGCGCCAGCAGCTTAGACACCACTGAAGCTTTCTTT. Translation gives CASSLDTTEAFF.

The genes are TRBV29-1 and TRBJ2-7; tentative D call: TRBD2 (6 bases). This CDR3 comprises 13 residues. Germline CDR1 is SQVTM and CDR2 is ANQGSEA. Trimming removed 3 bases from V and 4 bases from J, with 13 bases in between. CDR3 DNA: TGCAGCGTTGAGACAAGCCGGGGGTACGAGCAGTACTTC. Translation: CSVETSRGYEQYF.

The rearrangement joins TRBV18 to TRBJ2-2, with D possibly TRBD2 on 5 matching bases. V was cut by 0 bases and J by 6 bases, with 14 bases left in between. Germline loops: CDR1 KGHSH, CDR2 LQKENI. The CDR3 runs to 16 residues. CDR3 sequence: CASSPPSRGLAGELFF. The DNA of the CDR3 is TGTGCCAGCTCACCACCGAGTCGAGGGTTGGCCGGGGAGCTGTTTTTT.

At least ten counts were recorded for this clonotype. The genes are TRBV7-9 and TRBJ1-2; D remains unclear. In germline, CDR1 is SEHNR, CDR2 FQNEAQ (reference sequence). Trimming left V 4 bases short and J 3 bases short, with 6 bases between. This CDR3 is built from 12 residues. The DNA for the CDR3 is TGTGCCAGCAGCTCGGCGGACTATGGCTACACCTTC. Translating gives CASSSADYGYTF.

There are a few counts of this clonotype. This CDR3 is CSARDGGETQYF. The CDR3 DNA follows: TGCAGTGCTAGAGATGGAGGGGAGACCCAGTACTTC. V usage is TRBV20-1 and J usage is TRBJ2-5; D is possibly TRBD2 (6 bases). V was cut by 0 bases and J by 5 bases, with 7 bases left in between. CDR1 is DFQATT and CDR2 is SNEGSKA in the germline V gene (reference sequence). CDR3 length: 12 residues.

This chain links TRBV2 with TRBJ2-5; tentatively, D is TRBD2 (6 bases). Germline CDR1 is SNHLY and CDR2 is FYNNEI. This CDR3 region has 15 residues. V was cut by 2 bases and J by 1 base, with 11 bases left in between. The CDR3 DNA reads TGTGCCAGCAGTGAATATTCGGGAGTCCAAGAGACCCAGTACTTC. Amino acids: CASSEYSGVQETQYF. Full variable domain (rest looked up from reference TRBV2 and TRBJ2-5): EPEVTQTPSHQVTQMGQEVILRCVPISNHLYFYWYRQILGQKVEFLVSFYNNEISEKSEIFDDQFSVERPDGSNFTLKIRSTKLEDSAMYFCASSEYSGVQETQYFGPGTRLLVL.

In its sample, this clonotype was seen many times. The chain uses TRBV12-3 or TRBV12-4 and TRBJ2-1, with a tentative D call TRBD1 (6 bases). V gave up 4 bases and J gave up 5 bases, with 12 bases separating them. The CDR3 runs 14 residues. DNA of the CDR3: TGTGCCAGCAGTTCATACAGGGCTAACAATGAGCAGTTCTTC. Its translation is CASSSYRANNEQFF.

This clonotype has a handful of counts. The genes are TRBV7-3 and TRBJ2-2; the D is unclear. Trimming took 2 bases from V and 0 from J, leaving 16 bases between them. The germline CDR1 and CDR2 sequences are SGHTA and FQGTGA. CDR3 size: 18 residues. The CDR3 nucleotides read TGTGCCAGCAGCTTACCCCCCGCACACGGCGCGAACACCGGGGAGCTGTTTTTT. The encoded protein is CASSLPPAHGANTGELFF. Looking up the rest from reference TRBV7-3 and TRBJ2-2 gives the full variable domain: GAGVSQTPSNKVTEKGKYVELRCDPISGHTALYWYRQSLGQGPEFLIYFQGTGAADDSGLPNDRFFAVRPEGSVSTLKIQRTERGDSAVYLCASSLPPAHGANTGELFFGEGSRLTVL.